This TCR beta chain comes out of a study of molecular identifiers for immune sequencing clone quantification. Regarding this clonotype: Its matching antigen is unknown.

TCRdb re-analysed the PCR reads in MiXCR, keeping a single row per CDR3 protein. Of about 10,000 distinct CDR3 sequences in the sample, around 23% were seen once. V lost 6 bases and J lost 10, with 18 bases in between. This CDR3 spans 13 amino acids. Whole-study results and caveats: The study reportedly detected spiked Jurkat TCR RNA from one cell among one million naive cells.

This receptor was identified in a human donor in good health. Some libraries in this study had Jurkat cell RNA spiked in. The sample consisted of naive CD8+ T cells from blood, with Jurkat cell RNA spiked in. As to subset: FACS-sorted CD8+CD4-CCR7+CD45RA+ naive T cells. The rearrangement joins TRBV12-3 or TRBV12-4 to TRBJ1-1, with D maybe TRBD1 (6 bases). CDR3 in DNA: TGTGCCAGCAGCCTCAGGGGAAAGTCTGGAGCTTTCTTT. Translating gives CASSLRGKSGAFF.